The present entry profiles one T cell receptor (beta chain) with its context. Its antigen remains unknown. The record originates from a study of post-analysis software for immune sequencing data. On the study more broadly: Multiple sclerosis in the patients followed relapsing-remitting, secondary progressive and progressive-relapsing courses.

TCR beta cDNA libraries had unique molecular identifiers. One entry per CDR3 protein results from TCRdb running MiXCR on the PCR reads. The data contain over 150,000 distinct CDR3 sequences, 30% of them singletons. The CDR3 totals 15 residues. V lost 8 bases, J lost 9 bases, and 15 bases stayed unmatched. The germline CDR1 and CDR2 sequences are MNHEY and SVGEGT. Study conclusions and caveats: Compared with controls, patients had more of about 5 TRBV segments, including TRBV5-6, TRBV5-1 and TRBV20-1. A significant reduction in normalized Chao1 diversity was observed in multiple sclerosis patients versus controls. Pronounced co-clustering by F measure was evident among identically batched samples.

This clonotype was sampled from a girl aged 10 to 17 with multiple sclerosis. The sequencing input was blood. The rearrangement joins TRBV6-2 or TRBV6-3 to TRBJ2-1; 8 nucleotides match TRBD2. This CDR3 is CASRGAGEGGPEQFF. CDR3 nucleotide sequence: TGTGCCAGCCGCGGAGCGGGAGAGGGTGGCCCTGAGCAGTTCTTC.